This is a list of T cell receptor beta chains from one sample in a study of blood T cell repertoires in COVID-19. Some clones are missing from TCRdb's copy, which holds only in-frame ones; the method was immunoSEQ multiplex PCR. The table lists 250,000 or so clones, around 84% of them singletons. The sample taken for sequencing was peripheral blood. The receptor set was obtained from a woman between 18 and 30 years old with acute or convalescent COVID-19. CDR3s include the opening cysteine and the closing phenylalanine or tryptophan. D genes are given only for firm matches. Size values are once, few and many counts, or a class for expanded clones, and some rows have none.

clone_size	d_call	v_call	j_call	cdr3_nt	cdr3_aa
few	-	TRBV5-1	TRBJ2-2	TGCGCCAGCAGCTGGGGGACTCTGGCCGGGGAGCTGTTTTTT	CASSWGTLAGELFF
few	TRBD2	TRBV11-2	TRBJ2-1	TGTGCCAGCAGCCTCAGCGGGAACGGAAACAATGAGCAGTTCTTC	CASSLSGNGNNEQFF
once	-	TRBV2	TRBJ2-1	TGTGCCAGCAGTGGACAAAACTCTATGTCCCAACGCAATGAGCAGTTCTTC	CASSGQNSMSQRNEQFF
-	TRBD1	TRBV3-1/TRBV3-2	TRBJ2-3	TGTGCCAGCAGCCAACGCCGACAGGGAAGCACAGATACGCAGTATTTT	CASSQRRQGSTDTQYF
-	-	TRBV6-5	TRBJ1-1	TGTGCCAGCAGTTACGGGCCTCGGGCTTTCTTT	CASSYGPRAFF
-	-	TRBV7-8	TRBJ1-2	TGTGCCAGCAGCTCAGGACAGCCGGGCTACACCTTC	CASSSGQPGYTF
once	TRBD1	TRBV9	TRBJ1-6	TGTGCCAGCAGCGGACAGGGCGACTATAATTCACCCCTCCACTTT	CASSGQGDYNSPLHF
-	TRBD1	TRBV6-5	TRBJ1-4	TGTGCCAGCAGTTACGAGTGGCAGGGGGAAGAAAAACTGTTTTTT	CASSYEWQGEEKLFF
-	TRBD2	TRBV6-7	TRBJ2-1	TGTGCCAGCAGTTACGAGCCTAGCGGGACTCCTTCCTACAATGAGCAGTTCTTC	CASSYEPSGTPSYNEQFF
-	TRBD1	TRBV19	TRBJ1-1	TGTGCCAGTAGCCGACCGGACAGGCTCAACACTGAAGCTTTCTTT	CASSRPDRLNTEAFF
-	-	TRBV4-1	TRBJ2-2	TGCGCCAGCAGCCAAGATACCATCGACGGGAGTGTCACCGGGGAGCTGTTTTTT	CASSQDTIDGSVTGELFF
-	-	TRBV4-1	TRBJ1-5	TGCGCCAGCAGCCAATCCAGGGAGGGCAATCAGCCCCAGCATTTT	CASSQSREGNQPQHF
-	TRBD2	TRBV14	TRBJ2-7	TGTGCCAGCAGCCACCAAGCGGGAGGTTCCTACGAGCAGTACTTC	CASSHQAGGSYEQYF
-	-	TRBV5-1	TRBJ2-5	TGCGCCAGCAGCCCTTTTTCTCAAGAGACCCAGTACTTC	CASSPFSQETQYF
once	-	TRBV4-3	TRBJ1-2	TGCGCCAGCAGCCAAGATTGGGGCAGGGATAACTATGGCTACACCTTC	CASSQDWGRDNYGYTF
-	-	TRBV13	TRBJ2-5	TGTGCCAGCAGCGCCCGACAGATGGCGGAGACCCAGTACTTC	CASSARQMAETQYF
-	-	TRBV7-2	TRBJ2-3	TGTGCCAGCAGCCTTACTGGTTCTACTAGCACAGATACGCAGTATTTT	CASSLTGSTSTDTQYF
-	-	TRBV6-2/TRBV6-3	TRBJ1-6	TGTGCCAGCAGTTACGGAGGGTTGAATTCACCCCTCCACTTT	CASSYGGLNSPLHF